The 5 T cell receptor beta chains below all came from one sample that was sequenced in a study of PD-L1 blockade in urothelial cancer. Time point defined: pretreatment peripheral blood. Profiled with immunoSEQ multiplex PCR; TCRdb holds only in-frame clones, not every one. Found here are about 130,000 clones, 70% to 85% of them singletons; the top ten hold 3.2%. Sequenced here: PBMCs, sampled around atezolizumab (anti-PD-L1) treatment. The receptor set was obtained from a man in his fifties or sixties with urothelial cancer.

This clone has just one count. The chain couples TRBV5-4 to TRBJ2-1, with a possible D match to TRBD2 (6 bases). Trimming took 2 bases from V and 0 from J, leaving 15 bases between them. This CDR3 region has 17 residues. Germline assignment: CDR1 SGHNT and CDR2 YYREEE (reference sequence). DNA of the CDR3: TGTGCCAGCAGCTTAACCGGGGGATGGAGCTCCTACAATGAGCAGTTCTTC. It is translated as CASSLTGGWSSYNEQFF.

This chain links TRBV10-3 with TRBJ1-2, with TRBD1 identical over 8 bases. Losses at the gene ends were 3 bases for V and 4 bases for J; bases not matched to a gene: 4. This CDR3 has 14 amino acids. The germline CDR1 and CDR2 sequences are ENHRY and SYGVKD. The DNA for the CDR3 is TGTGCCATCAGTGAACAGGGGGGAGGCTATGGCTACACCTTC. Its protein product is CAISEQGGGYGYTF.

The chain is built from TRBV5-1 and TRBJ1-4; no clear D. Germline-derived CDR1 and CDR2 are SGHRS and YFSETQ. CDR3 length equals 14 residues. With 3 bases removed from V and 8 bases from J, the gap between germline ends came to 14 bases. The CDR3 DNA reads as TGCGCCAGCAGCTGGCTCGGGTTGCGGGAAAAACTGTTTTTT. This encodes CASSWLGLREKLFF.

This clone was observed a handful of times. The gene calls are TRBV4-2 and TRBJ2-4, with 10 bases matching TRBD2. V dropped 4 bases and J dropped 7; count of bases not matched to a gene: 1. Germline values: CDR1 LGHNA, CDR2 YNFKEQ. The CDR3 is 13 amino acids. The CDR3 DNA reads TGTGCCAGCAGCCCAGCGGGAGGGAACATTCAGTACTTC. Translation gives CASSPAGGNIQYF.

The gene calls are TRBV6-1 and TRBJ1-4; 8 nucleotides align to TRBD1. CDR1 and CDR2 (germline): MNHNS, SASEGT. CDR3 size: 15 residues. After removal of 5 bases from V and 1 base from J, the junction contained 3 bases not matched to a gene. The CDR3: CASSPDRVTNEKLFF. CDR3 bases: TGTGCCAGCAGTCCGGACAGGGTAACTAATGAAAAACTGTTTTTT.